This is a list of T cell receptor beta chains from one sample in a study of T cell responses to AZD1222 COVID-19 vaccine. Measured with immunoSEQ multiplex PCR; TCRdb has only the in-frame clones, and not every one. The table records about 130,000 clones, about 90% of them present only once. The sequencing here drew on peripheral blood, taken on day 0 of AZD1222 vaccination. The receptors stem from an adult in good health. CDR3s include the opening cysteine and the closing phenylalanine or tryptophan. A D gene is named only where the DNA matches it firmly.

TRBJ1-1 TRBV29-1 - 10 CSGENTEAFF TGCAGCGGAGAGAACACTGAAGCTTTCTTT
TRBJ1-4 TRBV7-8 - 15 CASSLGSGANEKLFF TGTGCCAGCAGCTTAGGATCGGGCGCGAATGAAAAACTGTTTTTT
TRBJ2-6 TRBV19 TRBD1 17 CASSIRDRGSGANVLTF TGTGCCAGTAGTATCCGGGACAGGGGCTCTGGGGCCAACGTCCTGACTTTC
TRBJ2-4 TRBV11-2 TRBD2 15 CASSLAGTRKNIQYF TGTGCCAGCAGCTTAGCCGGGACTAGAAAAAACATTCAGTACTTC
TRBJ2-3 TRBV7-6 TRBD2 16 CASSPGVAGGQDTQYF TGTGCCAGCAGCCCTGGGGTAGCGGGGGGACAAGATACGCAGTATTTT
TRBJ1-4 TRBV28 - 15 CASSPGTAGGEKLFF TGTGCCAGCAGTCCTGGGACGGCGGGTGGTGAAAAACTGTTTTTT
TRBJ1-6 TRBV27 - 15 CASSLVRVLSAPLHF TGTGCCAGCAGTCTCGTCAGGGTTCTGTCGGCACCCCTCCACTTT
TRBJ2-7 TRBV29-1 - 15 CSVDEGESWSREQYF TGCAGCGTTGATGAGGGGGAATCGTGGTCCCGCGAGCAGTACTTC
TRBJ1-1 TRBV10-3 - 13 CAISDFEYTEAFF TGTGCCATCAGTGATTTCGAGTACACTGAAGCTTTCTTT
TRBJ1-5 TRBV30 - 14 CAWSGWGANQPQHF TGTGCCTGGAGTGGATGGGGGGCGAATCAGCCCCAGCATTTT